What follows are 27 T cell receptor beta chains derived from one specimen sequenced in a study of cytomegalovirus exposure and HLA in healthy donors. The PCR was carried out with 60 Vbeta primers and 13 Jbeta primers. Here immunoSEQ multiplex PCR was the method, and the copy in TCRdb shows in-frame clones only, minus some. The profile covers 200,000 or so clones, with roughly four fifths appearing a single time and around 2.1% taken by the ten largest. The sequencing input was PBMCs. These receptors all stem from a woman aged 18-29 years in good health and CMV-seropositive.

The chain couples TRBV4-3 to TRBJ2-1; 8 bases align to TRBD2. The CDR3 contains 15 residues. V shed 0 bases, J shed 6 bases, and the junction held 4 bases outside the gene matches. The germline CDR1 and CDR2 sequences are LGHNA and YSLEER. The CDR3 loop is CASSQDFGGANEQFF. CDR3 coding DNA: TGCGCCAGCAGCCAAGATTTCGGGGGGGCCAATGAGCAGTTCTTC.

V is TRBV21-1 and J is TRBJ1-2; the tabulated D call, TRBD1, remains unverified against the DNA. TRBV21-1 is reported as a pseudogene. This CDR3 comprises 16 residues. CDR3 bases: TGTGCCAGCAGCAAAGTGGCCAGTGACAGAGCCTATGGCTACACCTTC. Translation: CASSKVASDRAYGYTF.

This clone appeared once. The CDR3: CASSQEAGWHTEAFF. CDR3 coding DNA: TGCGCCAGCAGCCAAGAGGCAGGGTGGCATACTGAAGCTTTCTTT. This rearrangement joins TRBV4-3 to TRBJ1-1; perhaps TRBD1 as D (5 bases). The CDR3 has 15 residues. Germline CDR1 and CDR2: LGHNA and YSLEER. Trimming pared 0 bases from V and 5 bases from J, leaving 13 bases between.

The chain combines TRBV6-6 with TRBJ1-6, with D tentatively TRBD1 (6 bases). The CDR3 sequence is 13 residues long. Trimming left V 5 bases short and J 14 bases short, with 16 bases between. CDR1 and CDR2 from the germline V gene are MNHNY and SVGAGI (reference sequence). CDR3 coding DNA: TGTGCCAGCAGTCCGCAGACAGGTGGGGCCCTCCACTTT. It translates to CASSPQTGGALHF.

This clone showed up just once. V usage is TRBV2 and J usage is TRBJ2-7, with TRBD2 identical over 7 bases. Germline loops: CDR1 SNHLY, CDR2 FYNNEI. V trimming: 6 bases; J trimming: 12 bases; junction bases outside the gene matches: 14. This CDR3 has 13 residues. The CDR3 here is CASSTGGTTRWYF. The CDR3, as DNA: TGTGCCAGCAGCACAGGTGGGACTACTCGTTGGTACTTC.

The CDR3 coding sequence is TGTGCCAGCAGCCTGGCGGGCGACTATGGCTACACCTTC. Encoded protein: CASSLAGDYGYTF. This rearrangement joins TRBV7-9 to TRBJ1-2, with D unresolved. CDR1 is SEHNR and CDR2 is FQNEAQ in the germline V gene (reference sequence). V was pared by 5 bases and J by 3 bases, with 10 bases between. The CDR3 sequence is 13 residues long. Full variable domain (outside the CDR3, taken from reference TRBV7-9 and TRBJ1-2): DTGVSQNPRHKITKRGQNVTFRCDPISEHNRLYWYRQTLGQGPEFLTYFQNEAQLEKSRLLSDRFSAERPKGSFSTLEIQRTEQGDSAMYLCASSLAGDYGYTFGSGTRLTVV.

This sequence joins TRBV5-4 and TRBJ1-1, with D uncertain. This CDR3 contains 12 residues. The ends were cut back, 0 bases at V and 2 bases at J, with 2 bases in the middle. The V gene's germline CDR1 is SGHNT and CDR2 YYREEE (reference sequence). DNA for the CDR3: TGTGCCAGCAGCTTGGTAAACACTGAAGCTTTCTTT. Encoded protein: CASSLVNTEAFF.

The CDR3 DNA is TGTGCCAGCAGTTACTCGACGGGAGGACAGCCCCAGCATTTT. It specifies CASSYSTGGQPQHF. The genes are TRBV6-6 and TRBJ1-5, with no clear D. This CDR3 has 14 residues. CDR1 is MNHNY, CDR2 SVGAGI, per germline (reference sequence). Trimming stripped 0 bases from V and 7 bases from J, with 10 bases between.

The rearrangement links TRBV30 to TRBJ1-5; no clear D gene. The germline gives CDR1 GTSNPN, CDR2 SVGIG (reference sequence). V lost 1 base to trimming and J lost 0 bases, with 7 bases between them. The CDR3 contains 14 residues. The DNA of the CDR3 is TGTGCCTGGAGTGGTACAAATAGCAATCAGCCCCAGCATTTT. Its translation: CAWSGTNSNQPQHF. The whole variable domain, remainder taken from reference TRBV30 and TRBJ1-5, is SQTIHQWPATLVQPVGSPLSLECTVEGTSNPNLYWYRQAAGRGLQLLFYSVGIGQISSEVPQNLSASRPQDRQFILSSKKLLLSDSGFYLCAWSGTNSNQPQHFGDGTRLSIL.

This rearrangement joins TRBV9 to TRBJ1-1, with a tentative D call TRBD1 (6 bases). Germline-derived CDR1 and CDR2 are SGDLS and YYNGEE. V was pared by 0 bases and J by 1 base, with 7 bases between. CDR3 length equals 14 residues. The CDR3 sequence: CASSVGQANTEAFF. The CDR3 DNA sequence: TGTGCCAGCAGCGTAGGACAGGCGAACACTGAAGCTTTCTTT.

The chain links TRBV27 to TRBJ2-7; 7 bases are shared with TRBD1. Germline CDR1 reads MNHEY; CDR2 reads SMNVEV (reference sequence). V lost 8 bases and J lost 0; bases outside the gene matches: 4. The CDR3 contains 13 residues. CDR3 DNA: TGTGCCAGCGCCAGGGACAGCTCCTACGAGCAGTACTTC. Protein product: CASARDSSYEQYF.

The chain is built from TRBV21-1 and TRBJ1-1; no DNA check was done on the table's D call, TRBD1. TRBV21-1 is classified as a pseudogene. This CDR3 has 14 amino acids. The chain's CDR3 is CASRTGGENTEAFF. As DNA, the CDR3 is TGTGCCAGCAGGACAGGGGGCGAAAACACTGAAGCTTTCTTT.

V is TRBV11-1 and J is TRBJ2-1; 10 positions match TRBD1. This CDR3 comprises 15 residues. V shed 7 bases, J shed 4 bases, and the junction held 7 bases outside the gene matches. In germline, CDR1 is SGHAT, CDR2 FQDESV (reference sequence). Here the CDR3 DNA reads TGTGCCAGCATCCTCGGGACAGGGGTTTACAATGAGCAGTTCTTC. Translation gives CASILGTGVYNEQFF.

V usage is TRBV11-2 and J usage is TRBJ2-3; a weak D match, TRBD1 (6 bases). Trimming left V 5 bases short and J 9 bases short, with 18 bases between. Per the germline V gene, CDR1 is SGHAT and CDR2 is FQNNGV. The CDR3 contains 14 residues. The CDR3 spells CASSPQTGWDTQYF. As DNA, the CDR3 is TGTGCCAGCAGCCCTCAGACAGGCTGGGACACGCAGTATTTT.

The J gene is TRBJ1-1, the V gene TRBV30, with 7 bases lining up with TRBD1. The CDR3 consists of 14 residues. CDR1 and CDR2 (germline): GTSNPN, SVGIG (reference sequence). Losses at the gene ends were 0 bases for V and 10 bases for J; bases not matched to a gene: 11. The DNA for the CDR3 is TGTGCCTGGAGTGTACTCAGGGGGATTCCAAGAGCTTTCTTT. This sequence encodes CAWSVLRGIPRAFF.

The gene calls are TRBV4-1 and TRBJ1-2, with 8 bases identical to TRBD1. The V gene's germline CDR1 is MGHRA and CDR2 YSYEKL. The CDR3 sequence is 19 residues long. The trim removed 0 bases at V and 5 bases at J, leaving 17 bases unmatched. The CDR3 DNA reads as TGCGCCAGCAGCCAAGACGGTTGGGCAGGGGGCTTGGAAGGGTATGGCTACACCTTC. Translation: CASSQDGWAGGLEGYGYTF.

This clone was seen once. This chain connects TRBV6-4 to TRBJ2-1, with 11 bases that match TRBD1. Germline V gene lookup returns CDR1 MRHNA and CDR2 SNTAGT. After removal of 5 bases from V and 6 bases from J, the junction contained 6 bases not matched to a gene. The CDR3 spans 15 residues. CDR3 sequence: CASSLSGTGGNEQFF. CDR3 nucleotides: TGTGCCAGCAGTTTATCCGGGACAGGGGGCAATGAGCAGTTCTTC.

V gene TRBV6-6 combines with J gene TRBJ2-7; the match to TRBD2 covers 7 bases. V lost 5 bases to trimming and J lost 7 bases; unmatched junction nucleotides: 8. In germline, CDR1 is MNHNY, CDR2 SVGAGI (reference sequence). There are 13 residues in the CDR3. The CDR3 DNA sequence: TGTGCCAGCAGTCCTCTGATGGGGGGGGAGCAGTACGTC. It is translated as CASSPLMGGEQYV.

V usage is TRBV6-6 and J usage is TRBJ1-5; 12 bases are shared with TRBD1. Germline trimming cut 6 bases from V and 2 bases from J; bases unmatched to any gene: 5. The CDR3 runs to 16 residues. Germline CDR1 and CDR2: MNHNY and SVGAGI (reference sequence). CDR3: CASRTGTGGGNQPQHF. Written as DNA, the CDR3 is TGTGCCAGCAGGACCGGGACAGGGGGCGGCAATCAGCCCCAGCATTTT.

V usage is TRBV10-3 and J usage is TRBJ2-2, with TRBD1 identical over 8 bases. The CDR3 length is 15 residues. Looked up from germline, CDR1 is ENHRY and CDR2 is SYGVKD. V lost 6 bases to trimming and J lost 2 bases; unmatched junction nucleotides: 5. The CDR3 loop reads CAIRAGTGNTGELFF. The CDR3 region has the DNA TGTGCCATCAGGGCCGGGACAGGCAACACCGGGGAGCTGTTTTTT.

The rearrangement uses TRBV18 and TRBJ2-4; D is ambiguous. This CDR3 comprises 16 residues. CDR1 and CDR2 from the germline V gene are KGHSH and LQKENI. V shed 2 bases and J shed 0 bases, with 11 bases lying between them. CDR3 protein: CASSPMKAIAKNIQYF. In nucleotides, the CDR3 is TGTGCCAGCTCACCAATGAAAGCAATAGCCAAAAACATTCAGTACTTC.

The CDR3 DNA sequence: TGTGCCAGCCCCCTAGGGGCCCGTGAGTTCTTC. Residues: CASPLGAREFF. The chain employs TRBV6-6 and TRBJ2-1; perhaps TRBD1 as D (5 bases). Germline-derived CDR1 and CDR2 are MNHNY and SVGAGI (reference sequence). The CDR3 contains 11 residues. Trimming took 8 bases from V and 14 from J, leaving 16 bases between them.

The table lists this clone with a count of one. V gene TRBV12-5 combines with J gene TRBJ2-1; TRBD2 matches 7 bases. The CDR3 runs 16 residues. Germline trimming cut 2 bases from V and 9 bases from J; bases unmatched to any gene: 13. Germline CDR1 LGHNT, CDR2 FRNRAP. CDR3 in DNA: TGTGCTAGTGGTTTGACACGAGGGGAGGGTTGGGGTGAGCAGTTCTTC. It codes for CASGLTRGEGWGEQFF.

This sequence joins TRBV7-9 and TRBJ1-2, with D maybe TRBD1 (6 bases). Germline lookup yields CDR1 SEHNR and CDR2 FQNEAQ (reference sequence). The CDR3 length is 15 residues. V was shortened by 5 bases and J by 7 bases, with 20 bases between the two germline ends. CDR3 DNA: TGTGCCAGCAGCCTCGCAGGAGGGGGGGGCCGTGGCTACACCTTC. Encoded protein: CASSLAGGGGRGYTF. Combining the CDR3 with reference TRBV7-9 and TRBJ1-2 gives the whole variable domain DTGVSQNPRHKITKRGQNVTFRCDPISEHNRLYWYRQTLGQGPEFLTYFQNEAQLEKSRLLSDRFSAERPKGSFSTLEIQRTEQGDSAMYLCASSLAGGGGRGYTFGSGTRLTVV.

On this clone: The sample holds other DNA sequences that translate to the same CDR3. V and J are TRBV27 and TRBJ1-1, with D perhaps matching TRBD1 (5 bases). The CDR3 is 13 residues long. Germline values: CDR1 MNHEY, CDR2 SMNVEV (reference sequence). Trimming shortened V by 3 bases and J by 1 base, and 6 bases separated the two germline ends. The CDR3 sequence: CASSLGRNTEAFF. The CDR3 DNA is TGTGCCAGCAGTTTGGGGCGGAACACTGAAGCTTTCTTT.

V and J are TRBV27 and TRBJ1-1, with D possibly TRBD1 on 6 matching bases. Germline V lookup: CDR1 MNHEY, CDR2 SMNVEV (reference sequence). CDR3 length equals 13 residues. The V end lost 9 bases, the J end lost 1 base, and 12 bases lay between the germline ends. The CDR3 sequence: CARVNRENTEAFF. The CDR3 DNA reads as TGTGCCAGAGTTAACAGGGAGAACACTGAAGCTTTCTTT.

V is TRBV5-1 and J is TRBJ1-1; D gene ambiguous. V dropped 3 bases and J dropped 7 bases, with 28 bases sitting between them. The germline gives CDR1 SGHRS, CDR2 YFSETQ. The CDR3 runs to 18 residues. The CDR3 DNA sequence: TGCGCCAGCAGCTCTCGGAACCCGGGGATGGTCCAGACTAATGAAGCTTTCTTT. It yields the protein CASSSRNPGMVQTNEAFF.